These T cell receptor beta chains were read from a single sample in a study of shared T cell receptors in the human thymus. Generated by immunoSEQ multiplex PCR, the TCRdb table keeps only in-frame clones and is missing some. The sample records roughly 660,000 clones, roughly 90% being singletons. These data were likewise used in another study, on human thymus T cells.

Sample: thymocytes. Receptors were obtained from a boy younger than two with a congenital heart defect. Each CDR3 is given with its conserved first and last residue. Each record gives: J gene, clone size, D gene, V gene, CDR3 protein, CDR3 DNA. The D gene is left open where the match is weak. Not all rows give a size; the values are once, few, many and, for expanded clones, a class.

j_gene: TRBJ1-1; abundance: .; d_gene: .; v_gene: TRBV2; CDR3aa: CASSEGKDRGEGTEAFF; CDR3nt: TGTGCCAGCAGTGAAGGCAAGGACAGAGGGGAGGGCACTGAAGCTTTCTTT
j_gene: TRBJ2-1; abundance: .; d_gene: .; v_gene: TRBV7-6; CDR3aa: CASSLSCPSSYNEQFF; CDR3nt: TGTGCCAGCAGCTTAAGTTGCCCGAGCTCCTACAATGAGCAGTTCTTC
j_gene: TRBJ1-2; abundance: .; d_gene: .; v_gene: TRBV5-1; CDR3aa: CASSFSPESNGYTF; CDR3nt: TGCGCCAGCAGCTTTTCCCCCGAGAGTAATGGCTACACCTTC
j_gene: TRBJ1-5; abundance: .; d_gene: .; v_gene: TRBV6-5; CDR3aa: CASSLQGNQPQHF; CDR3nt: TGTGCCAGCAGTCTACAGGGTAACCAGCCCCAGCATTTT
j_gene: TRBJ2-7; abundance: .; d_gene: .; v_gene: TRBV7-9; CDR3aa: CASSLTLSSYEQYF; CDR3nt: TGTGCCAGCAGCTTAACCTTGAGCTCCTACGAGCAGTACTTC
j_gene: TRBJ2-7; abundance: .; d_gene: .; v_gene: TRBV2; CDR3aa: CASSAGRDKFSYEQYF; CDR3nt: TGTGCCAGCAGTGCGGGCCGGGACAAGTTCTCCTACGAGCAGTACTTC
j_gene: TRBJ2-1; abundance: .; d_gene: .; v_gene: TRBV14; CDR3aa: CASSYRTPPPYEQFF; CDR3nt: TGTGCCAGCAGCTATCGGACTCCTCCCCCCTATGAGCAGTTCTTC
j_gene: TRBJ2-7; abundance: .; d_gene: TRBD2; v_gene: TRBV5-1; CDR3aa: CASRLAGGDEQYF; CDR3nt: TGCGCCAGCAGACTAGCGGGAGGAGACGAGCAGTACTTC
j_gene: TRBJ2-4; abundance: .; d_gene: .; v_gene: TRBV28; CDR3aa: CASSFRTLLAKNIQYF; CDR3nt: TGTGCCAGCAGTTTCCGGACACTACTAGCCAAAAACATTCAGTACTTC
j_gene: TRBJ2-1; abundance: once; d_gene: TRBD2; v_gene: TRBV2; CDR3aa: CASSEAGGGRGYNEQFF; CDR3nt: TGTGCCAGCAGTGAAGCGGGAGGCGGGAGAGGTTACAATGAGCAGTTCTTC
j_gene: TRBJ2-3; abundance: once; d_gene: TRBD2; v_gene: TRBV20-1; CDR3aa: CSARLREFSDF; CDR3nt: TGCAGTGCTAGGTTGCGGGAGTTTTCGGATTTT
j_gene: TRBJ2-3; abundance: .; d_gene: TRBD2; v_gene: TRBV27; CDR3aa: CASSMTSGSADTQYF; CDR3nt: TGTGCCAGCAGCATGACTAGCGGGAGTGCAGATACGCAGTATTTT
j_gene: TRBJ2-5; abundance: .; d_gene: TRBD2; v_gene: TRBV29-1; CDR3aa: CSAFLREKETQYF; CDR3nt: TGCAGCGCATTTCTGCGGGAGAAAGAGACCCAGTACTTC
j_gene: TRBJ2-5; abundance: .; d_gene: .; v_gene: TRBV19; CDR3aa: CASSTAGFGGETQYF; CDR3nt: TGTGCCAGTAGTACCGCCGGCTTTGGGGGGGAGACCCAGTACTTC
j_gene: TRBJ2-5; abundance: .; d_gene: TRBD2; v_gene: TRBV14; CDR3aa: CASSPTSERETQYF; CDR3nt: TGTGCCAGCAGCCCAACTAGCGAACGAGAGACCCAGTACTTC
j_gene: TRBJ2-7; abundance: .; d_gene: TRBD2; v_gene: TRBV4-1; CDR3aa: CASSRTSGISYEQYF; CDR3nt: TGCGCCAGCAGCCGAACTAGCGGGATCTCCTACGAGCAGTACTTC
j_gene: TRBJ1-5; abundance: .; d_gene: .; v_gene: TRBV10-3; CDR3aa: CATGEGSNQPQHF; CDR3nt: TGTGCCACGGGGGAAGGGAGCAATCAGCCCCAGCATTTT
j_gene: TRBJ2-1; abundance: once; d_gene: TRBD2; v_gene: TRBV5-8; CDR3aa: CASSPRHGLAEHEQFF; CDR3nt: TGTGCCAGCAGCCCCCGACATGGACTAGCGGAACATGAGCAGTTCTTC